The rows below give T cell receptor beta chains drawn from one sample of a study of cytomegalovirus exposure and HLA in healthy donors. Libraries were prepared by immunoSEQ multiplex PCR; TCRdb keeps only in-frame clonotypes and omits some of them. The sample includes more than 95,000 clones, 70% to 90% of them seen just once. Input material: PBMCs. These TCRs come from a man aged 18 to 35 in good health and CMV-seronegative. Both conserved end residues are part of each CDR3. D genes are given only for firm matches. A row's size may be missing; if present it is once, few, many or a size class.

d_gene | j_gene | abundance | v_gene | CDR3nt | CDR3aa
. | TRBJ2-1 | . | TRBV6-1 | TGTGCCAGCAGTGAAACAGGTAGAATATATGAGCAGTTCTTC | CASSETGRIYEQFF
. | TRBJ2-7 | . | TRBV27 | TGTGCCAGCAGTTCATATACCGGAGGGGGGGCGAGGTACGAGCAGTACTTC | CASSSYTGGGARYEQYF
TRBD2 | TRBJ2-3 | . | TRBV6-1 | TGTGCCAGCACCGAACTAGCGGGGAGCACAGATACGCAGTATTTT | CASTELAGSTDTQYF
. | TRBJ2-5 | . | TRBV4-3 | TGCGCCAGCAGCCAAGATCCCCCCGGGAGTGTAGGAGAGACCCAGTACTTC | CASSQDPPGSVGETQYF
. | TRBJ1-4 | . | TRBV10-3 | TGTGCCAGCGGCCGGGAGGGGAATGAAAAACTGTTTTTT | CASGREGNEKLFF
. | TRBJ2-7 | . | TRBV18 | TGTGCCAGCTCACCAGTAGAAACGGGGGAGCAGTACTTC | CASSPVETGEQYF
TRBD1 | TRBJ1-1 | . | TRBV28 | TGTGCCAGCAGATTACCGGGACAGAGAACTGAAGCTTTCTTT | CASRLPGQRTEAFF
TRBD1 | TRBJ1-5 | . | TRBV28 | TGTGCCAGCAGTTTCCTAACAAGACAGGGGACTAGCAATCAGCCCCAGCATTTT | CASSFLTRQGTSNQPQHF
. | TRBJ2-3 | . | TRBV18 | TGTGCCAGCTCACCACAACAGGGCACAGATACGCAGTATTTT | CASSPQQGTDTQYF
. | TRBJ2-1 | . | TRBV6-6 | TGTGCCAGCAGCCCCCGGAGGGAGCAGTTCTTC | CASSPRREQFF
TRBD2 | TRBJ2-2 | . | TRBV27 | TGTGCCAGCCAAGCGGGAGGTGGTCCCGGGGAGCTGTTTTTT | CASQAGGGPGELFF
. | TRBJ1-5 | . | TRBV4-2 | TGTGCCAGCAACGCGCGCAAGGGACATAGCAATCAGCCCCAGCATTTT | CASNARKGHSNQPQHF
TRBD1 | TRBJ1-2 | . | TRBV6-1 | TGTGCCAGCAGTGCCACCGGGACAGCGGACCGTAACTATGGCTACACCTTC | CASSATGTADRNYGYTF
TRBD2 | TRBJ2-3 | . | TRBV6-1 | TGTGCCAGCAGTGAGACACCGGGACTAGTGAGGGCAGATACGCAGTATTTT | CASSETPGLVRADTQYF
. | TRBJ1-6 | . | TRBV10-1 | TGCGCCAGCAGTGAGTACAGGAGTAATTCACCCCTCCACTTT | CASSEYRSNSPLHF
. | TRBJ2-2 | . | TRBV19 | TGTGCCAGTAGTTTGTTGGGGGCCCCCGGGGAGCTGTTTTTT | CASSLLGAPGELFF
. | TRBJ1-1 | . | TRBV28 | TGTGCCAGCAGTTTGGCAGGACAAAGGGGCACTGAAGCTTTCTTT | CASSLAGQRGTEAFF
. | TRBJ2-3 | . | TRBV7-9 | TGTGCCAGCACCTGGACAGCACTGGCCACAGATACGCAGTATTTT | CASTWTALATDTQYF
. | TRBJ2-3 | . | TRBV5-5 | TGTGCCAGCAGCCCGGAGGGGGGGAGGACAGATACGCAGTATTTT | CASSPEGGRTDTQYF
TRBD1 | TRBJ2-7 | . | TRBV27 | TGTGCCAGCAGTCCACACAGACAGGGGGGCTACGAGCAGTACTTC | CASSPHRQGGYEQYF
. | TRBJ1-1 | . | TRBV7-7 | TGTGCCAGCAGCTTACAGGAGAACACTGAAGCTTTCTTT | CASSLQENTEAFF
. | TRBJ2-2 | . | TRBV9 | TGTGCCAGCAGCGTACTAGCAGACACCGGGGAGCTGTTTTTT | CASSVLADTGELFF
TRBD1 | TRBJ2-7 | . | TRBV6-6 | TGTGCCAGCAGTTTGACAGGGGGCGCGTACGAGCAGTACTTC | CASSLTGGAYEQYF
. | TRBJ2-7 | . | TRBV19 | TGTGCCAGTAGTATCTTGCCAGGAGGTAGAAGGGTACTGGAGCAGTACTTC | CASSILPGGRRVLEQYF
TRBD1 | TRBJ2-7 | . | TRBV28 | TGTGCCAGCAGTTGGGGACAGGGGGCGAGGGAGCAGTACTTC | CASSWGQGAREQYF
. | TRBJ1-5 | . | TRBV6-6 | TGTGCCAGCAGTGTCGCGGGACAGCCCCAGCATTTT | CASSVAGQPQHF
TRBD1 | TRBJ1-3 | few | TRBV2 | TGTGCCAGCAGCGCGGACAGGAGCTCTGGAAACACCATATATTTT | CASSADRSSGNTIYF
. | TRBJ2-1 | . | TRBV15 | TGTGCCACCAGCAGAGTAGGCCAGGGGTCCTACAATGAGCAGTTCTTC | CATSRVGQGSYNEQFF
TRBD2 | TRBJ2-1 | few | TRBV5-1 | TGCGCCAGCAGCCGTACTAGCGGGACAAACAATGAGCAGTTCTTC | CASSRTSGTNNEQFF
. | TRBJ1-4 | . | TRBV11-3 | TGTGCCAGCAGCTCTAGGGGGAACGGTAATGAAAAACTGTTTTTT | CASSSRGNGNEKLFF
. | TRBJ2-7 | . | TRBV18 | TGTGCCAGCTCACCACTAGATTTTGGGACAACCCGCTACGAGCAGTACTTC | CASSPLDFGTTRYEQYF
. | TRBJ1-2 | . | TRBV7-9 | TGTGCCAGCAGCTTAGATGGCAGACAAACTAACTATGGCTACACCTTC | CASSLDGRQTNYGYTF
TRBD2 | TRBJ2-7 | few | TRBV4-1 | TGCGCCAGCAGCCAAGGCTATAGCGGGAGACCCAACGAGCAGTACTTC | CASSQGYSGRPNEQYF
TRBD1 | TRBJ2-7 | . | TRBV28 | TGTGCCAGCAGTCATCGACAGGGAAAATTGGAGCAGTACTTC | CASSHRQGKLEQYF
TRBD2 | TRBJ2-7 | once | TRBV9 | TGTGCCAGCAGCGTAGCTGCGGGGGAGCCCTACGAGCAGTACTTC | CASSVAAGEPYEQYF
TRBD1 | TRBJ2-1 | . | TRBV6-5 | TGTGCCAGCAGCACAGGGGATGGATTAGTTGAGCAGTTCTTC | CASSTGDGLVEQFF
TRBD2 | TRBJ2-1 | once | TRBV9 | TGTGCCAGCAGCGTGGCGGGAACTAGCGGGGGAGGTGAGCAGTTCTTC | CASSVAGTSGGGEQFF
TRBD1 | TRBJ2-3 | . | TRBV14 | TGTGCCAGCAGATCGATCGAGGCAGGGGGCATTTATACGCAGTATTTT | CASRSIEAGGIYTQYF
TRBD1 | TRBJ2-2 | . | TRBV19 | TGTGCCAGCAGAGCCGGGACAGGGATTGCCGGGGAGCTGTTTTTT | CASRAGTGIAGELFF
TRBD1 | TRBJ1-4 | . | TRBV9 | TGTGCCAGCAGCTTCACCGGACAGGGGGCCGGTGAAAAACTGTTTTTT | CASSFTGQGAGEKLFF